These 27 T cell receptor beta chains were all obtained from the same sample, sequenced in a study of PD-1 blockade in classical Hodgkin lymphoma. The time point: cycle 4 day 1 (C4D1), after 6 weeks of nivolumab. Brentuximab vedotin exposure varied among the patients, all of whom had relapsed after autologous stem cell transplantation. Purification of CD4+ T cells from thawed PBMCs was performed via magnetic negative selection. TCRdb keeps only in-frame clones here, not all; method: immunoSEQ multiplex PCR. The sample lists around 30,000 clones, roughly nine tenths occurring once. The material was CD4+ T cells from blood, obtained before the fourth cycle of nivolumab. The receptors here all came from a human donor with classical Hodgkin lymphoma.

A remark on this clone: A read error may produce the germline difference seen at one junction end. The chain links TRBV10-3 to TRBJ1-1, with 9 nucleotides matching TRBD1. This CDR3 spans 14 amino acids. Germline CDR1 ENHRY, CDR2 SYGVKD. The chain's CDR3 is CAINHSVRDRVLNF. DNA for the CDR3: TGTGCCATCAATCATTCGGTCCGGGACAGGGTGTTGAATTTT.

The chain carries TRBV5-1 and TRBJ2-5, with a tentative D call TRBD2 (6 bases). The V end lost 4 bases, the J end lost 1 base, and 8 bases lay between the germline ends. The CDR3 covers 13 residues. CDR1 SGHRS and CDR2 YFSETQ come from the germline V gene. The CDR3 here is CASSRDSQETQYF. In DNA form, the CDR3 reads TGCGCCAGCAGCCGGGACTCCCAAGAGACCCAGTACTTC.

The chain joins TRBV5-1 to TRBJ2-3; 13 positions agree with TRBD2. CDR3 size: 16 residues. With 4 bases clipped from V and 6 bases from J, the junction kept 8 bases outside the gene matches. CDR1 is SGHRS, CDR2 YFSETQ, per germline. The CDR3 region has the DNA TGCGCCAGCAGCCAAACACTAGCGGGAGGGTCTGATACGCAGTATTTT. Amino acid sequence: CASSQTLAGGSDTQYF. Full variable domain (missing parts from reference TRBV5-1 and TRBJ2-3): KAGVTQTPRYLIKTRGQQVTLSCSPISGHRSVSWYQQTPGQGLQFLFEYFSETQRNKGNFPGRFSGRQFSNSRSEMNVSTLELGDSALYLCASSQTLAGGSDTQYFGPGTRLTVL.

This chain joins TRBV7-2 and TRBJ2-3; D gene uncertain. The germline gives CDR1 SGHTA, CDR2 FQGNSA. The CDR3 runs 14 residues. V was cut by 7 bases and J by 0 bases, with 11 bases left in between. The DNA of the CDR3 is TGTGCCAGCAAACCCACGGGCAGCACAGATACGCAGTATTTT. Translation gives CASKPTGSTDTQYF.

This chain connects TRBV6-5 to TRBJ2-7; D is undetermined. V was shortened by 5 bases and J by 4 bases, with 12 bases between the two germline ends. Germline CDR1 and CDR2: MNHEY and SVGAGI. This CDR3 has 13 residues. The CDR3 nucleotides read TGTGCCAGCAGTCCTCCCCCATCTTACGAGCAGTACTTC. Protein product: CASSPPPSYEQYF.

The V gene is TRBV5-1, the J gene TRBJ2-3; D is unclear. CDR1 is SGHRS, CDR2 YFSETQ, per germline. Trimming removed 0 bases from V and 4 bases from J, with 9 bases in between. The length of the CDR3 is 14 residues. The CDR3 is CASSLGSWADTQYF. CDR3 DNA: TGCGCCAGCAGCTTGGGGTCTTGGGCAGATACGCAGTATTTT.

This clone was counted only a few times. The rearrangement joins TRBV11-1 to TRBJ2-5, with D tentatively TRBD2 (5 bases). V was trimmed by 1 base and J by 7 bases, leaving 10 bases between them. CDR3 size: 13 residues. Per germline, CDR1 SGHAT and CDR2 FQDESV (reference sequence). The CDR3 region is CASSLGTEGTQYF. For the CDR3, the DNA is TGTGCCAGCAGCTTAGGCACAGAGGGGACCCAGTACTTC. The entire variable domain, with the rest obtained from reference TRBV11-1 and TRBJ2-5, is as follows: EAEVAQSPRYKITEKSQAVAFWCDPISGHATLYWYRQILGQGPELLVQFQDESVVDDSQLPKDRFSAERLKGVDSTLKIQPAELGDSAMYLCASSLGTEGTQYFGPGTRLLVL.

V usage is TRBV7-9 and J usage is TRBJ2-7; possible D gene TRBD2, 5 bases. Germline values: CDR1 SEHNR, CDR2 FQNEAQ (reference sequence). CDR3 length equals 15 residues. V lost 4 bases and J lost 6, with 19 bases in between. This CDR3 is CASSSRGSFIREQYF. The CDR3, as DNA: TGTGCCAGCAGCTCCCGGGGTAGCTTTATCCGCGAGCAGTACTTC.

This sequence joins TRBV5-1 and TRBJ1-3, with TRBD1 identical over 7 bases. After removal of 0 bases from V and 2 bases from J, the junction contained 2 bases not matched to a gene. The CDR3 is made up of 15 amino acids. Germline V gene lookup returns CDR1 SGHRS and CDR2 YFSETQ. The CDR3: CASSLGQGAGNTIYF. The CDR3 region has the DNA TGCGCCAGCAGCTTGGGACAGGGTGCTGGAAACACCATATATTTT. Variable domain in full (rest from reference TRBV5-1 and TRBJ1-3): KAGVTQTPRYLIKTRGQQVTLSCSPISGHRSVSWYQQTPGQGLQFLFEYFSETQRNKGNFPGRFSGRQFSNSRSEMNVSTLELGDSALYLCASSLGQGAGNTIYFGEGSWLTVV.

V and J are TRBV5-6 and TRBJ1-1; 8 bases agree with TRBD1. Germline V gives CDR1 SGHDT, CDR2 YYEEEE. The length of the CDR3 is 14 residues. The J segment lost 1 base and the V segment lost 5 bases, leaving 4 bases of the junction unmatched. Here the CDR3 reads CASRRTGRNTEAFF. Here the CDR3 DNA reads TGTGCCAGCAGAAGGACAGGGAGGAACACTGAAGCTTTCTTT.

The rearrangement links TRBV5-1 to TRBJ1-2; unclear D gene. Per the germline V gene, CDR1 is SGHRS and CDR2 is YFSETQ. V lost 0 bases and J 8 bases, leaving 11 bases between the germline ends. This CDR3 is built from 13 residues. CDR3 nucleotides: TGCGCCAGCAGCTTGGTCGAGGGCCGGGGCTACACCTTC. Encoded protein: CASSLVEGRGYTF.

This clone was found once. The DNA of the CDR3 is TGTGCCATCAGTGCTGTCGCGGACCCGAGGACCGGGGAGCTGTTTTTT. Translation gives CAISAVADPRTGELFF. V is TRBV10-3 and J is TRBJ2-2; D gene unclear. CDR3 size: 16 residues. The ends were cut back, 4 bases at V and 5 bases at J, with 17 bases in the middle. In germline, CDR1 is ENHRY, CDR2 SYGVKD.

V and J are TRBV28 and TRBJ1-4; 7 nucleotides align to TRBD1. Germline-derived CDR1 and CDR2 are MDHEN and SYDVKM. V was clipped by 3 bases and J by 4 bases; unmatched bases: 5. This CDR3 region has 15 residues. CDR3 sequence reads: CASSLDGTVNEKLFF. As DNA, the CDR3 is TGTGCCAGCAGTTTGGACGGGACAGTTAATGAAAAACTGTTTTTT.

The chain combines TRBV10-2 with TRBJ1-4; 8 positions agree with TRBD1. Germline V gene data show CDR1 as WSHSY and CDR2 as SAAADI. V shed 10 bases, J shed 7 bases, and the junction held 8 bases outside the gene matches. CDR3 length: 13 amino acids. CDR3 DNA sequence: TGCGCCATTGCCCAGGGGGCTGGTGAAAAACTGTTTTTT. It is translated as CAIAQGAGEKLFF.

This chain connects TRBV14 to TRBJ1-2, with D unresolved. CDR1 SGHDN and CDR2 FVKESK come from the germline V gene. The V and J ends lost 4 bases and 2 bases respectively, with 11 bases between them. This CDR3 is 14 amino acids long. This CDR3 is CASSPLIGNYGYTF. In DNA form, the CDR3 reads TGTGCCAGCAGCCCTCTAATTGGGAACTATGGCTACACCTTC.

This chain joins TRBV28 and TRBJ1-5; the D gene is possibly TRBD1 (6 bases). V lost 2 bases and J lost 6, with 20 bases in between. CDR1 is MDHEN and CDR2 is SYDVKM in the germline V gene. The CDR3 consists of 17 residues. CDR3 loop: CASSLIFRSGGGQPQHF. The CDR3 DNA is TGTGCCAGCAGTTTAATTTTTCGATCGGGGGGCGGTCAGCCCCAGCATTTT.

This chain uses TRBV27 with TRBJ2-1; 8 nucleotides agree with TRBD2. V lost 0 bases, J lost 5 bases, and 15 bases stayed unmatched. Germline V gene sequence: CDR1 MNHEY, CDR2 SMNVEV (reference sequence). The CDR3 has 19 amino acids. The CDR3 reads CASSLSQTGTRIPHNEQFF. The CDR3 coding sequence is TGTGCCAGCAGTTTATCGCAGACCGGGACTAGAATCCCCCACAATGAGCAGTTCTTC.

The chain has TRBV11-2 and TRBJ1-1; weak D call: TRBD1 (6 bases). V gave up 2 bases and J gave up 0 bases, with 22 bases separating them. Germline V gene lookup returns CDR1 SGHAT and CDR2 FQNNGV. The CDR3 spans 19 residues. CDR3: CASSLPTRGGIRVNTEAFF. In nucleotides, the CDR3 is TGTGCCAGCAGCTTACCCACCAGGGGAGGGATACGGGTGAACACTGAAGCTTTCTTT.

The chain uses TRBV29-1 and TRBJ1-1; possible D gene TRBD1, 5 bases. Germline lookup yields CDR1 SQVTM and CDR2 ANQGSEA. The CDR3 is 13 residues long. V shed 4 bases and J shed 0 bases, with 9 bases lying between them. CDR3 sequence (DNA): TGCAGCGTTGGGGCCAGGGTGAACACTGAAGCTTTCTTT. It is translated as CSVGARVNTEAFF. The full variable domain, completed using reference TRBV29-1 and TRBJ1-1, is SAVISQKPSRDICQRGTSLTIQCQVDSQVTMMFWYRQQPGQSLTLIATANQGSEATYESGFVIDKFPISRPNLTFSTLTVSNMSPEDSSIYLCSVGARVNTEAFFGQGTRLTVV.

The chain recombines TRBV28 with TRBJ2-5; 7 nucleotides agree with TRBD1. The CDR3 contains 14 residues. Unmatched junction bases numbered 14, after V lost 11 bases and J lost 5 bases. In germline, CDR1 is MDHEN, CDR2 SYDVKM. The CDR3 nucleotides are TGTGCCGGGGGCGGTAGGGGGCGCCTTGAGACCCAGTACTTC. Protein product: CAGGGRGRLETQYF.

The genes are TRBV30 and TRBJ1-3; weak D call: TRBD1 (6 bases). Germline CDR1 and CDR2: GTSNPN and SVGIG (reference sequence). The CDR3 covers 13 residues. V dropped 5 bases and J dropped 0 bases, with 8 bases sitting between them. CDR3 amino acids: CAWEGGSGNTIYF. The CDR3, as DNA: TGTGCCTGGGAGGGGGGCTCTGGAAACACCATATATTTT.

This chain uses TRBV5-1 with TRBJ2-5; no firm D call. Trimming took off 3 bases at V and 0 bases at J, with 3 bases between the two ends. The CDR3 runs 12 residues. Germline CDR1 and CDR2: SGHRS and YFSETQ. DNA for the CDR3: TGCGCCAGCAGCTATAACCAAGAGACCCAGTACTTC. This gives the protein CASSYNQETQYF.

In this sample, this clone turned up a few times. The rearrangement uses TRBV5-4 and TRBJ1-2; no firm D call. Germline V lookup: CDR1 SGHNT, CDR2 YYREEE (reference sequence). The CDR3 has 13 amino acids. V dropped 3 bases and J dropped 5 bases, with 11 bases sitting between them. The CDR3 DNA follows: TGTGCCAGCAGCTCCCAAACGAGGTATGGCTACACCTTC. Protein sequence: CASSSQTRYGYTF.

The chain joins TRBV5-6 to TRBJ2-1; D unresolved. V lost 0 bases, J lost 0 bases, and 10 bases lay in between. Germline CDR1 is SGHDT and CDR2 is YYEEEE. The CDR3 sequence is 16 residues long. The CDR3 sequence is CASSLATGNSYNEQFF. CDR3 sequence (DNA): TGTGCCAGCAGCTTGGCGACGGGTAACTCCTACAATGAGCAGTTCTTC.

This clone was observed a few times. As DNA, the CDR3 is TGTGCCAGCAGTTCCTTCAGGATTAACACCATATATTTT. Its translation: CASSSFRINTIYF. The V gene is TRBV28, the J gene TRBJ1-3; the D is unclear. Trimming took 4 bases from V and 7 from J, leaving 11 bases between them. This CDR3 is 13 amino acids long. Germline assignment: CDR1 MDHEN and CDR2 SYDVKM.

This chain uses TRBV2 with TRBJ1-5; 8 nucleotides match TRBD1. Unmatched junction bases numbered 10, after V lost 2 bases and J lost 7 bases. From germline, CDR1 is SNHLY and CDR2 FYNNEI. CDR3 length: 16 residues. The chain's CDR3 is CASSENRGQVGQPQHF. The CDR3 DNA sequence: TGTGCCAGCAGTGAAAATCGGGGACAGGTGGGGCAGCCCCAGCATTTT. Complete variable domain (other parts from reference TRBV2 and TRBJ1-5): EPEVTQTPSHQVTQMGQEVILRCVPISNHLYFYWYRQILGQKVEFLVSFYNNEISEKSEIFDDQFSVERPDGSNFTLKIRSTKLEDSAMYFCASSENRGQVGQPQHFGDGTRLSIL.

This clone showed up just a few times. This sequence joins TRBV30 and TRBJ1-1; D might be TRBD1 (5 bases). The germline V gene encodes CDR1 GTSNPN and CDR2 SVGIG (reference sequence). The CDR3 consists of 14 residues. The germline V and J ends were trimmed by 2 bases and 1 base, with 11 bases remaining between them. As DNA, the CDR3 is TGTGCCTGGAGTAATAGACAGTCGAACACTGAAGCTTTCTTT. This sequence encodes CAWSNRQSNTEAFF.